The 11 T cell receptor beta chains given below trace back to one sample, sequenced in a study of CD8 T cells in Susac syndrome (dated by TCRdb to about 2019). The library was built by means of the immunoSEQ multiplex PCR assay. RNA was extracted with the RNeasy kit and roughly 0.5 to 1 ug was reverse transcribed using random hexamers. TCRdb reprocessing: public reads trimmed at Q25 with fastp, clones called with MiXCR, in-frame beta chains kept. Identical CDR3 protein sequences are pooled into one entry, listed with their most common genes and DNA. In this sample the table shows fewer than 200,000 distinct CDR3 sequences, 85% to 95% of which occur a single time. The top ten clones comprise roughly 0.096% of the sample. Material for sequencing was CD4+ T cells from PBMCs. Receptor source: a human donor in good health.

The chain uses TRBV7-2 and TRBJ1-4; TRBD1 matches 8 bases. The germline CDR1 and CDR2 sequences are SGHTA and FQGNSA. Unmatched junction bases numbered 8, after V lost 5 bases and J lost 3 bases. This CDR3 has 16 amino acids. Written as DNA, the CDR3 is TGTGCCAGCAGCATTCACCCGGGACAGGCTAATGAAAAACTGTTTTTT. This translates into CASSIHPGQANEKLFF.

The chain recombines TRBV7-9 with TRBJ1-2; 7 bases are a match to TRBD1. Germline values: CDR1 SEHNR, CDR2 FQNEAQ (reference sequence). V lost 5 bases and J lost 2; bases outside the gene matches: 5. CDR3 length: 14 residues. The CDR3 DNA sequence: TGTGCCAGCAGCCCGACGGACAGGAACTATGGCTACACCTTC. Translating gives CASSPTDRNYGYTF. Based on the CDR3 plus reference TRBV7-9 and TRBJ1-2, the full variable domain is DTGVSQNPRHKITKRGQNVTFRCDPISEHNRLYWYRQTLGQGPEFLTYFQNEAQLEKSRLLSDRFSAERPKGSFSTLEIQRTEQGDSAMYLCASSPTDRNYGYTFGSGTRLTVV.

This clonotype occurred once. CDR3: CASSSSPGQGDKPQHF. CDR3 coding DNA: TGTGCCAGCAGCTCATCTCCGGGACAGGGTGATAAGCCCCAGCATTTT. The rearrangement links TRBV7-2 to TRBJ1-5, with 9 bases matching TRBD1. CDR1 SGHTA and CDR2 FQGNSA come from the germline V gene. The CDR3 totals 16 residues. V dropped 4 bases and J dropped 8; count of bases not matched to a gene: 12.

This chain's CDR3 is CSASQGGTGGETQYF. DNA for the CDR3: TGCAGTGCTAGCCAGGGGGGGACGGGCGGAGAGACCCAGTACTTC. V gene TRBV20-1 combines with J gene TRBJ2-5; the D call may be TRBD1 or TRBD2 (7 bases each). Germline values: CDR1 DFQATT, CDR2 SNEGSKA (reference sequence). With 3 bases removed from V and 4 bases from J, the gap between germline ends came to 18 bases. This CDR3 comprises 15 residues.

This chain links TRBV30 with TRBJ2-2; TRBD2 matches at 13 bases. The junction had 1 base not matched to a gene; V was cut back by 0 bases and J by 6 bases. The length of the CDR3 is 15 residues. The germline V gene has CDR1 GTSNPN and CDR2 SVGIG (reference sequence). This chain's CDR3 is CAWSVTSGGAGELFF. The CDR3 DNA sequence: TGTGCCTGGAGTGTAACTAGCGGGGGGGCCGGGGAGCTGTTTTTT.

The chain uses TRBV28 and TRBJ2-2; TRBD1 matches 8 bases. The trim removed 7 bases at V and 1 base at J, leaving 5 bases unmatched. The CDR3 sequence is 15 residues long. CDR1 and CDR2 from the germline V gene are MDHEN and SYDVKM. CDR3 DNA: TGTGCCAGCATCCGACAGGGGAGGAACACCGGGGAGCTGTTTTTT. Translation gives CASIRQGRNTGELFF.

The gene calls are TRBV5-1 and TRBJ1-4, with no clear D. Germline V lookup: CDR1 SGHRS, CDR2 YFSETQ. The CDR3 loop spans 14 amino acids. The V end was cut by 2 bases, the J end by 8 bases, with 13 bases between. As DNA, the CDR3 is TGCGCCAGCAGCTTCCGGGGAAATGGGGAAAAACTGTTTTTT. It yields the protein CASSFRGNGEKLFF.

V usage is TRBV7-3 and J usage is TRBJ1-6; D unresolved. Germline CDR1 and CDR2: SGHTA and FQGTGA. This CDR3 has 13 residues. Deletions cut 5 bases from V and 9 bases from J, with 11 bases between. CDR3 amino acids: CASSPTPPSPLHF. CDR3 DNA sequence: TGTGCCAGCAGCCCGACCCCTCCTTCACCCCTCCACTTT. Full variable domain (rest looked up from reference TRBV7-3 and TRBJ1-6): GAGVSQTPSNKVTEKGKYVELRCDPISGHTALYWYRQSLGQGPEFLIYFQGTGAADDSGLPNDRFFAVRPEGSVSTLKIQRTERGDSAVYLCASSPTPPSPLHFGNGTRLTVT.

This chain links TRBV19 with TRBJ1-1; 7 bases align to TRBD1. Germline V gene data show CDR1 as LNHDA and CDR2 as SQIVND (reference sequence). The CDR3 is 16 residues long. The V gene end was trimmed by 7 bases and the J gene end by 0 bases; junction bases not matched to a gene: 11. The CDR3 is CASTYRDSFMNTEAFF. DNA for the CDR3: TGTGCCAGTACCTACAGGGACAGCTTCATGAACACTGAAGCTTTCTTT.

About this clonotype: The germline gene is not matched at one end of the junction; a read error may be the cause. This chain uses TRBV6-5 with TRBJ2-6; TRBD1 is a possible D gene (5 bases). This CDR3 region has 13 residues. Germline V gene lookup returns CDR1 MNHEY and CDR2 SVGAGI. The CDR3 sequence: CASRTSGAYVLTF. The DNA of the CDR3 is TGTGCCAGCAGGACTTCTGGGGCCTACGTCCTGACTTTC.

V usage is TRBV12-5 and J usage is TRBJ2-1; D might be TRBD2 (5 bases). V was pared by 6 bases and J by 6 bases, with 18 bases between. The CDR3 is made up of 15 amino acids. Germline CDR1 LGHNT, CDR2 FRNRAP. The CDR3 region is CASGWTSLHPNEQFF. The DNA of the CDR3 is TGTGCTAGTGGATGGACTTCCCTTCACCCCAATGAGCAGTTCTTC.